This TCR beta chain was sequenced for a study of technical replicates of blood from four donors. V lost 4 bases and J lost 0, with 20 bases in between. The CDR3 has 19 amino acids. CDR1 is SGHRS and CDR2 is YFSETQ in the germline V gene. This clone was seen just once. The repertoire was sequenced with immunoSEQ multiplex PCR; TCRdb's copy has only in-frame clones and lacks some. The sample lists over 85,000 clones, almost 97% seen once, with roughly 0.36% in the top ten. Material for sequencing was T cells isolated from PBMCs. This clonotype was obtained from a human donor in good health. This chain uses TRBV5-1 with TRBJ1-6; tentatively, D is TRBD1 (5 bases). The DNA for the CDR3 is TGCGCCAGCAGCGGACCTGGGGACTCCGCGAGCTCCTATAATTCACCCCTCCACTTT. Amino acid sequence: CASSGPGDSASSYNSPLHF.